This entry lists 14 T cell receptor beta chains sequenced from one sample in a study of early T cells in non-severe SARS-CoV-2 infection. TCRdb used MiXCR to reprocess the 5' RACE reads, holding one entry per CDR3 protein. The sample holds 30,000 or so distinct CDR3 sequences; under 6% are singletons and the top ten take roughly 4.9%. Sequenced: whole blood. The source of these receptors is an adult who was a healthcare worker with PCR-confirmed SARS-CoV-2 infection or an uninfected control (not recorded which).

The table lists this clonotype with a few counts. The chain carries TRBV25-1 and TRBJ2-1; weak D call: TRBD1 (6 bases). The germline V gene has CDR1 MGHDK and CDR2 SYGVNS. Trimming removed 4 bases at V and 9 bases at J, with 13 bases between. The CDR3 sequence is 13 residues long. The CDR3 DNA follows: TGTGCCAGCAGTGTACAGGGAATAGGTGAGCAGTTCTTC. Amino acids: CASSVQGIGEQFF.

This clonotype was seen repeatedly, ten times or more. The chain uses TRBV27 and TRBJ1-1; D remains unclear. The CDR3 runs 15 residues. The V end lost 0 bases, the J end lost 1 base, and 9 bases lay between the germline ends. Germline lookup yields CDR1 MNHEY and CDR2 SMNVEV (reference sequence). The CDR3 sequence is CASSLSRAQNTEAFF. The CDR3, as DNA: TGTGCCAGCAGTTTATCGCGAGCGCAGAACACTGAAGCTTTCTTT.

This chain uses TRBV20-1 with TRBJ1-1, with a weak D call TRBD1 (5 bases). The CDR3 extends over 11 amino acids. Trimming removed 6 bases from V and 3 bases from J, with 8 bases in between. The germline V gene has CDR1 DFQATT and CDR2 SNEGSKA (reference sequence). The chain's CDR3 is CSAKQDTEAFF. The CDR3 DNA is TGCAGTGCCAAACAGGACACTGAAGCTTTCTTT.

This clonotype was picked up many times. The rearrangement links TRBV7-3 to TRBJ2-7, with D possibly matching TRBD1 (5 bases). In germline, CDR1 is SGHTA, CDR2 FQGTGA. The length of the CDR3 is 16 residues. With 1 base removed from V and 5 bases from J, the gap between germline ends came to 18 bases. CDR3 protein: CASSLKSQGQWNEQYF. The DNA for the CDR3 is TGTGCCAGCAGCTTAAAATCCCAGGGCCAATGGAACGAGCAGTACTTC. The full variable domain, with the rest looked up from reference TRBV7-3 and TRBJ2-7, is GAGVSQTPSNKVTEKGKYVELRCDPISGHTALYWYRQSLGQGPEFLIYFQGTGAADDSGLPNDRFFAVRPEGSVSTLKIQRTERGDSAVYLCASSLKSQGQWNEQYFGPGTRLTVT.

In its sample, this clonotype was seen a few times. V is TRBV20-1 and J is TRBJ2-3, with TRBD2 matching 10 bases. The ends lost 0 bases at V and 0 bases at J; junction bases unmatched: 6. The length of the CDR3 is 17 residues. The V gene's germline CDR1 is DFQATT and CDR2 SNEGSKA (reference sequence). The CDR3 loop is CSARDPGLATSTDTQYF. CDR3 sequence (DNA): TGCAGTGCTAGAGACCCGGGACTAGCGACTAGCACAGATACGCAGTATTTT.

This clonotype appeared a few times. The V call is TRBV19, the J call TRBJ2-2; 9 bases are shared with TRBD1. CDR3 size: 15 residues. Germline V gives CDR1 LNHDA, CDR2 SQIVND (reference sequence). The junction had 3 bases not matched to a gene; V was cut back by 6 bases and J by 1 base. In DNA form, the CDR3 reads TGTGCCAGTAGCCCGACAGGGGGGAACACCGGGGAGCTGTTTTTT. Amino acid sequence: CASSPTGGNTGELFF.

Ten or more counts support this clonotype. The DNA for the CDR3 is TGCAGTGCTAGAGTTCCTGAGAGCTCCTACGAGCAGTACTTC. Protein product: CSARVPESSYEQYF. The J gene is TRBJ2-7, the V gene TRBV20-1, with D uncertain. V lost 1 base and J lost 0, with 10 bases in between. CDR3 length equals 14 residues. CDR1 is DFQATT, CDR2 SNEGSKA, per germline (reference sequence).

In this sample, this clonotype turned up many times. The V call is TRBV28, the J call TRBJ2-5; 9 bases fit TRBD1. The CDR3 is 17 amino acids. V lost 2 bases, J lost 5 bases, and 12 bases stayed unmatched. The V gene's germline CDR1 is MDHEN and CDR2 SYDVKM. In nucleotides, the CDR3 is TGTGCCAGCAGTTTACCACAGGGGGCAAGGGGAATGGAGACCCAGTACTTC. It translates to CASSLPQGARGMETQYF.

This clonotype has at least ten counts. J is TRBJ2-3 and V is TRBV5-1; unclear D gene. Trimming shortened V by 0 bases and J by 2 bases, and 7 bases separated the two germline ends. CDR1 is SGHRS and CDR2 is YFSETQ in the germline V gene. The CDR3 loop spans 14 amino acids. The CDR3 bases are TGCGCCAGCAGCTTGGAGCAAGACACAGATACGCAGTATTTT. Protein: CASSLEQDTDTQYF.

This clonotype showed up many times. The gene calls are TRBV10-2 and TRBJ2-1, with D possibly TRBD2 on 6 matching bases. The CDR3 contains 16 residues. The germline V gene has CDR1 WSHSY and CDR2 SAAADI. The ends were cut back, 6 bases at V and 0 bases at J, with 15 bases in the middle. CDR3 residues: CASSGSGRDSYNEQFF. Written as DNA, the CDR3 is TGCGCCAGCAGCGGGTCGGGGCGGGACTCCTACAATGAGCAGTTCTTC.

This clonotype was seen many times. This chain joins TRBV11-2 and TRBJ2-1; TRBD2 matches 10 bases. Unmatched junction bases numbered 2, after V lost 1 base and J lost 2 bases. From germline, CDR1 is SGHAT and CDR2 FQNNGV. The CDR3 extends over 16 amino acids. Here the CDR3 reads CASSLVAGGPYNEQFF. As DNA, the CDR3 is TGTGCCAGCAGCTTAGTAGCGGGGGGACCCTACAATGAGCAGTTCTTC.

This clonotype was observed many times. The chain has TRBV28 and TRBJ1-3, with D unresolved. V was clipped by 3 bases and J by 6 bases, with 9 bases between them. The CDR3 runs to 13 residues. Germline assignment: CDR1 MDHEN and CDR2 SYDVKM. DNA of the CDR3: TGTGCCAGCAGTTTTTCAGAGTTAAACACCATATATTTT. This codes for CASSFSELNTIYF. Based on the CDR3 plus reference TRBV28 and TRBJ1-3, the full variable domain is DVKVTQSSRYLVKRTGEKVFLECVQDMDHENMFWYRQDPGLGLRLIYFSYDVKMKEKGDIPEGYSVSREKKERFSLILESASTNQTSMYLCASSFSELNTIYFGEGSWLTVV.

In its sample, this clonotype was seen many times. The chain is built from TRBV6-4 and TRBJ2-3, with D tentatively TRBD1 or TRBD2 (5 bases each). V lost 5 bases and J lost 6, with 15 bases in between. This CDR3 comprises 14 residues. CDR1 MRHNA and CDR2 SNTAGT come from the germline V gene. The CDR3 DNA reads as TGTGCCAGCAGTCGGGGCAAGCATACGGATACGCAGTATTTT. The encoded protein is CASSRGKHTDTQYF.

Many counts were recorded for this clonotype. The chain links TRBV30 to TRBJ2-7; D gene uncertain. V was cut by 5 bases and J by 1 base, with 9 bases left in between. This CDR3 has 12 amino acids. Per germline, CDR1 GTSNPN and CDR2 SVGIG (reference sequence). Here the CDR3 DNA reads TGTGCCTGGTCCAGTCCGTCCTACGAGCAGTACTTC. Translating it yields CAWSSPSYEQYF.